Presented here are 30 T cell receptor beta chains from one specimen sequenced in a study of radiotherapy plus CTLA-4 blockade in lung cancer. This table comes from immunoSEQ multiplex PCR, and its TCRdb copy is limited to in-frame clones, with some not included. The sample contains tens of thousands of clones, roughly three quarters of which appear only once. The specimen was peripheral blood, collected from a patient treated with radiotherapy plus ipilimumab. The receptors here all came from a human donor with non-small cell lung cancer that progressed on radiotherapy plus ipilimumab.

The chain carries TRBV19 and TRBJ2-3; D unresolved. CDR3 length equals 12 residues. Germline-derived CDR1 and CDR2 are LNHDA and SQIVND (reference sequence). The V gene lost 3 bases and the J gene lost 4 bases, with 5 bases spanning the gap. CDR3 sequence reads: CASSMNSDTQYF. The DNA of the CDR3 is TGTGCCAGTAGTATGAATTCAGATACGCAGTATTTT.

On this clone: This sample also contains other DNA sequences that code for the same CDR3. The V and J genes are TRBV30 and TRBJ2-2, with 9 positions matching TRBD2. The junction had 7 bases not matched to a gene; V was cut back by 1 base and J by 1 base. Germline V lookup: CDR1 GTSNPN, CDR2 SVGIG (reference sequence). There are 17 residues in the CDR3. In DNA, the CDR3 is TGTGCCTGGAGTGGATTCGCGGGGGGGCGGAACACCGGGGAGCTGTTTTTT. Protein: CAWSGFAGGRNTGELFF.

The rearrangement uses TRBV19 and TRBJ2-5, with D unresolved. Germline CDR1 LNHDA, CDR2 SQIVND (reference sequence). The CDR3 has 14 amino acids. V was clipped by 1 base and J by 4 bases, with 10 bases between them. Here the CDR3 reads CASSIGHPRETQYF. CDR3 sequence (DNA): TGTGCCAGTAGTATAGGGCACCCCCGAGAGACCCAGTACTTC.

The chain uses TRBV19 and TRBJ1-2; 12 positions agree with TRBD1. Germline-derived CDR1 and CDR2 are LNHDA and SQIVND (reference sequence). The CDR3 is 16 amino acids. Trimming cost V 5 bases and J 8 bases; bases outside gene matches: 12. The CDR3 spells CASSVGTGTGGRGYTF. As DNA, the CDR3 is TGTGCCAGTAGTGTTGGGACCGGGACAGGGGGCCGGGGCTACACCTTC.

DNA for the CDR3: TGTGCCTGGAGCAGGGCAGGAGGTCGGTCTGGGGCCAACGTCCTGACTTTC. It yields the protein CAWSRAGGRSGANVLTF. The J gene is TRBJ2-6, the V gene TRBV30, with D perhaps given as TRBD1 or TRBD2 (5 bases each). The V and J ends lost 3 bases and 1 base respectively, with 16 bases between them. The CDR3 sequence is 17 residues long. Per the germline V gene, CDR1 is GTSNPN and CDR2 is SVGIG (reference sequence). Supplemented by reference TRBV30 and TRBJ2-6, the full variable domain reads SQTIHQWPATLVQPVGSPLSLECTVEGTSNPNLYWYRQAAGRGLQLLFYSVGIGQISSEVPQNLSASRPQDRQFILSSKKLLLSDSGFYLCAWSRAGGRSGANVLTFGAGSRLTVL.

This chain connects TRBV19 to TRBJ1-2; D may be TRBD1 (6 bases). The germline V and J ends were trimmed by 3 bases and 8 bases, with 16 bases remaining between them. This CDR3 is built from 14 residues. The germline CDR1 and CDR2 sequences are LNHDA and SQIVND (reference sequence). In DNA, the CDR3 is TGTGCCAGTAGTATCGGGGGCAGGAAATTGGGCTACACCTTC. Its protein product is CASSIGGRKLGYTF. The full variable domain, with the rest looked up from reference TRBV19 and TRBJ1-2, is DGGITQSPKYLFRKEGQNVTLSCEQNLNHDAMYWYRQDPGQGLRLIYYSQIVNDFQKGDIAEGYSVSREKKESFPLTVTSAQKNPTAFYLCASSIGGRKLGYTFGSGTRLTVV.

The chain couples TRBV2 to TRBJ2-2; D is uncertain. The CDR3 is 13 amino acids. Germline CDR1 is SNHLY and CDR2 is FYNNEI. V was shortened by 7 bases and J by 5 bases, with 11 bases between the two germline ends. The CDR3: CASTASSTGELFF. CDR3 sequence (DNA): TGTGCCAGCACCGCCAGCTCAACCGGGGAGCTGTTTTTT.

The CDR3 sequence: CASTVTGGVLNTEAFF. The DNA of the CDR3 is TGTGCCAGTACTGTGACAGGGGGGGTCTTGAACACTGAAGCTTTCTTT. This rearrangement joins TRBV19 to TRBJ1-1; 9 bases fit TRBD1. Germline V CDR1 and CDR2: LNHDA, SQIVND (reference sequence). The V and J ends lost 7 bases and 0 bases, in that order; junction bases with no gene match: 9. The CDR3 runs 16 residues. The whole variable domain, remainder taken from reference TRBV19 and TRBJ1-1, is DGGITQSPKYLFRKEGQNVTLSCEQNLNHDAMYWYRQDPGQGLRLIYYSQIVNDFQKGDIAEGYSVSREKKESFPLTVTSAQKNPTAFYLCASTVTGGVLNTEAFFGQGTRLTVV.

This chain connects TRBV9 to TRBJ2-3, with D hard to call. The ends were cut back, 2 bases at V and 6 bases at J, with 16 bases in the middle. This CDR3 comprises 15 residues. The germline gives CDR1 SGDLS, CDR2 YYNGEE. The CDR3 DNA sequence: TGTGCCAGCAGCGTGGACGCCCTTGGGTCCGATACGCAGTATTTT. Amino acid sequence: CASSVDALGSDTQYF.

The V call is TRBV6-6, the J call TRBJ1-2; 7 bases are shared with TRBD1. The CDR3 is 13 residues long. Germline V CDR1 and CDR2: MNHNY, SVGAGI (reference sequence). V lost 6 bases, J lost 7 bases, and 8 bases stayed unmatched. The CDR3 here is CASRTDRDAGYTF. CDR3 sequence (DNA): TGTGCCAGCAGAACTGACAGGGACGCTGGCTACACCTTC.

The V gene is TRBV19, the J gene TRBJ1-6, with D unresolved. This CDR3 region has 17 residues. Germline V gives CDR1 LNHDA, CDR2 SQIVND (reference sequence). With 2 bases removed from V and 8 bases from J, the gap between germline ends came to 19 bases. CDR3 nucleotide sequence: TGTGCCAGTAGTATATTCGTCGGGATAATGGATGATTCACCCCTCCACTTT. Translating gives CASSIFVGIMDDSPLHF.

The chain uses TRBV4-1 and TRBJ1-1; D not certain. Germline V gives CDR1 MGHRA, CDR2 YSYEKL. Trimming removed 0 bases from V and 11 bases from J, with 13 bases in between. CDR3 length: 13 amino acids. As DNA, the CDR3 is TGCGCCAGCAGCCAAGATCCGGGGAAGGAGGCTTTCTTT. Its translation is CASSQDPGKEAFF.

The chain uses TRBV28 and TRBJ1-4; D uncertain. Trimming removed 8 bases from V and 0 bases from J, with 13 bases in between. This CDR3 is built from 15 residues. CDR1 is MDHEN, CDR2 SYDVKM, per germline. The chain's CDR3 is CASGSAGATNEKLFF. The CDR3, as DNA: TGTGCCAGCGGTTCGGCGGGTGCAACTAATGAAAAACTGTTTTTT.

The gene calls are TRBV7-3 and TRBJ2-2, with D perhaps given as TRBD1 or TRBD2 (5 bases each). The V gene's germline CDR1 is SGHTA and CDR2 FQGTGA. Trimming cost V 3 bases and J 5 bases, with 16 bases left between them. The CDR3 has 16 residues. CDR3 sequence reads: CASSLEAPGPTGELFF. The CDR3 DNA reads as TGTGCCAGCAGCTTGGAGGCTCCGGGGCCTACCGGGGAGCTGTTTTTT.

This chain uses TRBV6-5 with TRBJ1-5, with 10 nucleotides matching TRBD1. V lost 5 bases, J lost 5 bases, and 6 bases stayed unmatched. This CDR3 is 15 amino acids long. Germline-derived CDR1 and CDR2 are MNHEY and SVGAGI. The CDR3: CASSPGTGVYQPQHF. CDR3 nucleotides: TGTGCCAGCAGTCCCGGGACAGGGGTTTATCAGCCCCAGCATTTT.

The CDR3: CASKSRQGEEYQETQYF. The CDR3, as DNA: TGCGCCAGCAAAAGTCGACAGGGAGAGGAGTACCAAGAGACCCAGTACTTC. The J gene is TRBJ2-5, the V gene TRBV5-1; 7 bases line up with TRBD1. The length of the CDR3 is 17 residues. Germline V gene lookup returns CDR1 SGHRS and CDR2 YFSETQ. Trimming took 6 bases from V and 0 from J; bases not matched to a gene: 14.

This chain joins TRBV28 and TRBJ1-3; 8 bases match TRBD1. The CDR3 loop spans 19 amino acids. Per germline, CDR1 MDHEN and CDR2 SYDVKM. V was clipped by 6 bases and J by 1 base; unmatched bases: 17. CDR3 protein: CASSPPPRTGPVSGNTIYF. In nucleotides, the CDR3 is TGTGCCAGCAGCCCCCCTCCTAGGACAGGGCCGGTATCTGGAAACACCATATATTTT. Filled out from reference TRBV28 and TRBJ1-3, the complete variable domain reads DVKVTQSSRYLVKRTGEKVFLECVQDMDHENMFWYRQDPGLGLRLIYFSYDVKMKEKGDIPEGYSVSREKKERFSLILESASTNQTSMYLCASSPPPRTGPVSGNTIYFGEGSWLTVV.

The chain is built from TRBV4-2 and TRBJ1-5; D is unresolved. The V end was cut by 0 bases, the J end by 0 bases, with 3 bases between. Germline CDR1 and CDR2: LGHNA and YNFKEQ. This CDR3 has 14 residues. CDR3 in DNA: TGTGCCAGCAGCCAAGATAATAGCAATCAGCCCCAGCATTTT. It yields the protein CASSQDNSNQPQHF.

This clone was detected a few times. This chain links TRBV4-3 with TRBJ2-3; the D gene is possibly TRBD2 (6 bases). V gave up 4 bases and J gave up 8 bases, with 22 bases separating them. The length of the CDR3 is 16 residues. Germline V gives CDR1 LGHNA, CDR2 YSLEER. The CDR3: CASSPFHEVADPTQYF. The CDR3 DNA is TGCGCCAGCAGCCCCTTTCATGAAGTAGCGGACCCTACGCAGTATTTT.

The rearrangement links TRBV19 to TRBJ2-3, with D uncertain. The V gene lost 3 bases and the J gene lost 3 bases, with 10 bases spanning the gap. The CDR3 sequence is 14 residues long. Germline CDR1 reads LNHDA; CDR2 reads SQIVND (reference sequence). CDR3 nucleotide sequence: TGTGCCAGTAGTATGGCACGATGGACAGATACGCAGTATTTT. Amino acid sequence: CASSMARWTDTQYF. The full variable domain, its missing parts supplied by reference TRBV19 and TRBJ2-3, is DGGITQSPKYLFRKEGQNVTLSCEQNLNHDAMYWYRQDPGQGLRLIYYSQIVNDFQKGDIAEGYSVSREKKESFPLTVTSAQKNPTAFYLCASSMARWTDTQYFGPGTRLTVL.

The rearrangement links TRBV7-3 to TRBJ2-3; 9 bases agree with TRBD1. Germline assignment: CDR1 SGHTA and CDR2 FQGTGA. This CDR3 comprises 16 residues. V shed 5 bases and J 1 base; nucleotides not matched to a gene: 7. The CDR3 DNA is TGTGCCAGCAGCCTAAGGACAGGGGTGGGCACAGATACGCAGTATTTT. It codes for CASSLRTGVGTDTQYF.

The rearrangement joins TRBV5-1 to TRBJ2-2, with 8 bases identical to TRBD2. The CDR3 is 16 amino acids. Germline V CDR1 and CDR2: SGHRS, YFSETQ. V lost 0 bases and J lost 3; bases outside the gene matches: 4. The CDR3 protein is CASSLDGGRHTGELFF. CDR3 bases: TGCGCCAGCAGCTTGGATGGCGGGAGGCACACCGGGGAGCTGTTTTTT.

This clone was seen a few times. The chain employs TRBV4-1 and TRBJ2-2; maybe TRBD2 (5 bases). This CDR3 has 14 amino acids. Trimming took off 7 bases at V and 4 bases at J, with 13 bases between the two ends. CDR1 and CDR2 (germline): MGHRA, YSYEKL. Here the CDR3 DNA reads TGCGCCAGCAAAGAGGGAGCGGCCACCGGGGAGCTGTTTTTT. Protein: CASKEGAATGELFF.

The chain joins TRBV9 to TRBJ2-5, with TRBD2 matching 9 bases. This CDR3 has 15 residues. CDR1 is SGDLS, CDR2 YYNGEE, per germline. The V segment lost 0 bases and the J segment 5 bases; nucleotides outside the gene matches: 5. The CDR3 spells CASSVGGLAAETQYF. CDR3 nucleotides: TGTGCCAGCAGCGTAGGGGGACTAGCAGCGGAGACCCAGTACTTC. The full variable domain, in which reference TRBV9 and TRBJ2-5 provide the parts outside the CDR3, is DSGVTQTPKHLITATGQRVTLRCSPRSGDLSVYWYQQSLDQGLQFLIQYYNGEERAKGNILERFSAQQFPDLHSELNLSSLELGDSALYFCASSVGGLAAETQYFGPGTRLLVL.

The rearrangement joins TRBV30 to TRBJ1-2; no clear D gene. The length of the CDR3 is 14 residues. Germline assignment: CDR1 GTSNPN and CDR2 SVGIG (reference sequence). V lost 3 bases and J lost 0, with 11 bases in between. CDR3 in amino acids: CAWRVKDTNYGYTF. The CDR3 bases are TGTGCCTGGAGGGTTAAGGATACTAACTATGGCTACACCTTC. Based on the CDR3 plus reference TRBV30 and TRBJ1-2, the full variable domain is SQTIHQWPATLVQPVGSPLSLECTVEGTSNPNLYWYRQAAGRGLQLLFYSVGIGQISSEVPQNLSASRPQDRQFILSSKKLLLSDSGFYLCAWRVKDTNYGYTFGSGTRLTVV.

This chain links TRBV4-2 with TRBJ1-2; D not resolved. CDR1 LGHNA and CDR2 YNFKEQ come from the germline V gene. V gave up 2 bases and J gave up 0 bases, with 4 bases separating them. The CDR3 totals 13 residues. In nucleotides, the CDR3 is TGTGCCAGCAGCCAAACTACTAACTATGGCTACACCTTC. This gives the protein CASSQTTNYGYTF.

The rearrangement joins TRBV30 to TRBJ1-4; D not certain. V gave up 0 bases and J gave up 4 bases, with 12 bases separating them. This CDR3 is built from 15 residues. Per the germline V gene, CDR1 is GTSNPN and CDR2 is SVGIG (reference sequence). CDR3 coding DNA: TGTGCCTGGAGTGTACTGGCAGAGGATAATGAAAAACTGTTTTTT. It codes for CAWSVLAEDNEKLFF.

The chain is built from TRBV28 and TRBJ2-3, with 14 bases lining up with TRBD2. With 6 bases clipped from V and 3 bases from J, the junction kept 8 bases outside the gene matches. The CDR3 contains 17 residues. From germline, CDR1 is MDHEN and CDR2 SYDVKM. The CDR3 sequence is CASRTPRLAGGTDTQYF. CDR3 nucleotides: TGTGCCAGCAGAACCCCCCGACTAGCGGGAGGGACAGATACGCAGTATTTT.

V usage is TRBV2 and J usage is TRBJ1-1; 12 bases map to TRBD1. The length of the CDR3 is 15 residues. V shed 8 bases and J 1 base; nucleotides not matched to a gene: 5. Germline V lookup: CDR1 SNHLY, CDR2 FYNNEI. CDR3 sequence: CASSGQGARNTEAFF. CDR3 nucleotide sequence: TGTGCCAGCTCGGGACAGGGGGCGCGGAACACTGAAGCTTTCTTT.

V gene TRBV14 combines with J gene TRBJ2-3; 8 bases fit TRBD1. CDR1 is SGHDN and CDR2 is FVKESK in the germline V gene. V lost 4 bases, J lost 2 bases, and 5 bases stayed unmatched. The CDR3 spans 15 residues. The CDR3 coding sequence is TGTGCCAGCAGCCTCCGGGACAGGATCACAGATACGCAGTATTTT. As protein: CASSLRDRITDTQYF.